This T cell receptor (beta chain) was sequenced in a study of glioma-infiltrating T cells. Study context: Sequencing aimed for about 4.5- to 11-fold coverage of about a million peripheral T cells.

V lost 6 bases, J lost 1 base, and 9 bases lay in between. Germline V gene lookup returns CDR1 MDHEN and CDR2 SYDVKM. There are 13 residues in the CDR3. Many counts were recorded for this clonotype. The antigen is not known. Overall study results and limits: Above-expected tissue-blood divergence occurred in all gliomas, most in low-grade ones. Patients with low tissue-blood divergence carried a signature set of shared blood CDR3 motifs.

Amplification of TCR alpha and beta CDR3 regions from RNA used iRepertoire nested multiplex PCR. Tissue mRNA or PBMC total RNA, roughly 90-400 ng, went into one-step reverse transcription and amplification. Each CDR3 protein gets one entry after TCRdb re-called the multiplex PCR reads with MiXCR. The repertoire holds about 380,000 distinct CDR3 sequences, with about 40% as singletons. Sequenced sample: glioma tissue, nonneoplastic brain tissue, or PBMCs (not recorded which). The sequence derives from a human donor with low-grade glioma or glioblastoma, undergoing nonglioma brain surgery, or in good health (not recorded which). The chain uses TRBV28 and TRBJ1-1, with D possibly being TRBD1 (5 bases). The CDR3 DNA sequence: TGTGCCAGCAGCGAGGACAAGAACACTGAAGCTTTCTTT. This gives the protein CASSEDKNTEAFF. The full variable domain, its missing parts supplied by reference TRBV28 and TRBJ1-1, is DVKVTQSSRYLVKRTGEKVFLECVQDMDHENMFWYRQDPGLGLRLIYFSYDVKMKEKGDIPEGYSVSREKKERFSLILESASTNQTSMYLCASSEDKNTEAFFGQGTRLTVV.